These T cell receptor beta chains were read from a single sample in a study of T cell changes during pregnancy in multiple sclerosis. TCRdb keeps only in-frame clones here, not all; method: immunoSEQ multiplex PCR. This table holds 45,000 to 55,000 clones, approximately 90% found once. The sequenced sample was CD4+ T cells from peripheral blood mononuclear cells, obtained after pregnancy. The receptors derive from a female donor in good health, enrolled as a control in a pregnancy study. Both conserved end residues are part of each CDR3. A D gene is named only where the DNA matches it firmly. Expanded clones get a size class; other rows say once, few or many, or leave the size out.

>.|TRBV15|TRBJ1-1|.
TGTGCCACCAGCAGGGGGGGATTTGGCACTGAAGCTTTCTTT
CATSRGGFGTEAFF
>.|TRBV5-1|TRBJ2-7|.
TGCGCCAGCAGCCCAGAGGACAGCAGGTCCTACGAGCAGTACTTC
CASSPEDSRSYEQYF
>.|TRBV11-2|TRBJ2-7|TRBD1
TGTGCCAGCAGCTTTAGTTACAGGGGCTACGGCGAGCAGTACTTC
CASSFSYRGYGEQYF
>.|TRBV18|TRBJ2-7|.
TGTGCCAGCTCACCCGTGCAGGGAAGCTCCTACGAGCAGTACTTC
CASSPVQGSSYEQYF
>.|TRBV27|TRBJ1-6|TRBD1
TGTGCCAGCAGAAGACAGGGAGCACCCCTCCACTTT
CASRRQGAPLHF
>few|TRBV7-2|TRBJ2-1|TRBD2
TGTGCCAGCAGGTTAGCGGGAGCAGACAATGAGCAGTTCTTC
CASRLAGADNEQFF
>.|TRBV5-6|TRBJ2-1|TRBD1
TGTGCCAGCAGCCGGGACAGGGTTAGTCAGCAGTTCTTC
CASSRDRVSQQFF
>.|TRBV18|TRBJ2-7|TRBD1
TGTGCCAGCTCAGCGGGACAGGGTTACGAGCAGTACTTC
CASSAGQGYEQYF
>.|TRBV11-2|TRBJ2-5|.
TGTGCCAGCAGCTTAGGCGCGGGGAGCGAGACCCAGTACTTC
CASSLGAGSETQYF
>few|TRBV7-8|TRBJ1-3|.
TGTGCCAGCAGCTTATTGGGGAGGGGAGGCGGAAACACCATATATTTT
CASSLLGRGGGNTIYF
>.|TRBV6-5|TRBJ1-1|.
TGTGCCAGCAGTTACGGGGGGACTGGAAAAACTGAAGCTTTCTTT
CASSYGGTGKTEAFF
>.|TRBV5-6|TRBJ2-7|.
TGTGCCAGCAGCTTGGCGCCAGGTGCTGGCGAGCAGTACTTC
CASSLAPGAGEQYF
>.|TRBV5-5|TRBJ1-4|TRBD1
TGTGCCAGCAGCTTGGCCACGGGACAGGGTAGAAAACTGTTTTTT
CASSLATGQGRKLFF
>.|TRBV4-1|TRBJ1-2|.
TGCGCCAGCAGCCAGACAGGTTCCCCTAACTATGGCTACACCTTC
CASSQTGSPNYGYTF
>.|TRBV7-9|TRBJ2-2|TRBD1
TGTGCCAGCAGCCAACAGGGGATCGGGGAGCTGTTTTTT
CASSQQGIGELFF
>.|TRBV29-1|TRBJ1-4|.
TGCAGCGTTGGACATAATGAAAAACTGTTTTTT
CSVGHNEKLFF
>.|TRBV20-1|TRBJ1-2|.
TGCAGTGCCGGGGGGGGGTATGGCTACACCTTC
CSAGGGYGYTF
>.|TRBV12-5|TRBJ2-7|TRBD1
TGTGCTAGTGGTCAGGGACAGGGGGACTACGAGCAGTACTTC
CASGQGQGDYEQYF
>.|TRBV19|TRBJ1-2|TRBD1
TGTGCCAGTAGTATAGATTTACCGACAGGGCGAGTGTTTGGCTACACCTTC
CASSIDLPTGRVFGYTF
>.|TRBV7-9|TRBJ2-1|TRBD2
TGTGCCAGCACCATAAATAGCGGGGGGTACAATGAGCAGTTCTTC
CASTINSGGYNEQFF
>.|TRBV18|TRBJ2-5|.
TGTGCCAGCTCACCAGCGCTGAACCAAGAGACCCAGTACTTC
CASSPALNQETQYF
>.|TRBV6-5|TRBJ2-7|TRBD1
TGTGCCAGCAGCCTAAGGACAGGGTTTATGGGGCAGTACTTC
CASSLRTGFMGQYF
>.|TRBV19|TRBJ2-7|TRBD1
TGTGCCAGTAGTAGAACAGGGGCCTACGAGCAGTACTTC
CASSRTGAYEQYF
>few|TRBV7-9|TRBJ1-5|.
TGTGCCAGCAGCCAATCAGGGTACCAGCCCCAGCATTTT
CASSQSGYQPQHF
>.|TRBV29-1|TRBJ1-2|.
TGCAGCGTTGACTCCCGGTCTGGCTACACCTTC
CSVDSRSGYTF
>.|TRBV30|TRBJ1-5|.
TGTGCCTGGAGTGCTGGGAGGGATCAGCCCCAGCATTTT
CAWSAGRDQPQHF
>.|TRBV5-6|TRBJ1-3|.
TGTGCCAGCAGCTTGGATGTGTACTCTGGAAACACCATATATTTT
CASSLDVYSGNTIYF
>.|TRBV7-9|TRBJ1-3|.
TGTGCCAGCAGCTTAGAAGCCAGGGTAGCGGTGGGAAACACCATATATTTT
CASSLEARVAVGNTIYF
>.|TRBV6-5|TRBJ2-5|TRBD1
TGTGCCAGCAGCCTAAACAGGGGAGATCGAGAGACCCAGTACTTC
CASSLNRGDRETQYF
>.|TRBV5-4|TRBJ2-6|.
TGTGCCAGCAGTTGGGGGGCTGGGGCCAACGTCCTGACTTTC
CASSWGAGANVLTF
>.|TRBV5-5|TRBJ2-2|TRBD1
TGTGCCAGCAGCTTCGGGACAGAGAACACCGGGGAGCTGTTTTTT
CASSFGTENTGELFF
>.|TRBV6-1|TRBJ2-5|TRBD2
TGTGCCAGCAGGACGACTAGCGGGTTACAAGAGACCCAGTACTTC
CASRTTSGLQETQYF
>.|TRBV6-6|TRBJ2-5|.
TGTGCCAGCATGTCGGCCTCCGGGGAAGAGACCCAGTACTTC
CASMSASGEETQYF
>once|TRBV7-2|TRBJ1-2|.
TGTGCCAGCAGCCCCTTCGCGGGCGGCTACACCTTC
CASSPFAGGYTF
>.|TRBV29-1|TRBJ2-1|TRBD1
TGCAGCGCCAATGGAGGGACAGGGGTTCGGAATGAGCAGTTCTTC
CSANGGTGVRNEQFF
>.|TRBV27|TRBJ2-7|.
TGTGCCAGCCGGCGGATACCCTACGAGCAGTACTTC
CASRRIPYEQYF
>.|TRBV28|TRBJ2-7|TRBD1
TGTGCCAGCCTGGGGGACAGCTCCTACGAGCAGTACTTC
CASLGDSSYEQYF
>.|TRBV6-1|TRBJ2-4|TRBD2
TGTGCCAGCAGTGAAAGCGGGGTAAACATTCAGTACTTC
CASSESGVNIQYF
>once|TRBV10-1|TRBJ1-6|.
TGCGCCAGCACCGGACAGTCCTATAATTCACCCCTCCACTTT
CASTGQSYNSPLHF